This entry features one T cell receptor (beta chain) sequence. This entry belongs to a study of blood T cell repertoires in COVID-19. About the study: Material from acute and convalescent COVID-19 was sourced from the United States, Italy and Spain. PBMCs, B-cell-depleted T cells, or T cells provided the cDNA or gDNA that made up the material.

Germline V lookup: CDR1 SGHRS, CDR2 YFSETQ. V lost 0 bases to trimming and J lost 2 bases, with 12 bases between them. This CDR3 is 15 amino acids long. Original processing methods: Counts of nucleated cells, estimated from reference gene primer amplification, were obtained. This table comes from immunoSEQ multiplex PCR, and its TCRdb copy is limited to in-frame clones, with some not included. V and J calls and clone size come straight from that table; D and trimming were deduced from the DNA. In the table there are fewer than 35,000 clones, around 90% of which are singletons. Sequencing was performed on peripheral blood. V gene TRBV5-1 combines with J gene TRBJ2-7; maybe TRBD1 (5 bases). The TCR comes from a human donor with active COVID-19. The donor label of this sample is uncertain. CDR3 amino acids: CASSLEGHGPYEQYF. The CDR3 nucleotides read TGCGCCAGCAGCTTGGAAGGACACGGACCCTACGAGCAGTACTTC.